The 21 T cell receptor beta chains presented below share a single source sample, sequenced in a study of shared clonotypes between healthy human individuals. The method was immunoSEQ multiplex PCR; TCRdb's version includes in-frame clones alone and lacks a portion of them. The sample has around 2,000,000 clones; about 95% are singletons. CD45RO-negative CD8 cells positively selected for CCR7 made up the naive population, which excluded terminally differentiated effector memory CD45RA+ cells. The sequenced material came from naive CD8+ T cells sorted from blood. All receptors come from a man aged 18 to 29 in good health.

The genes are TRBV11-2 and TRBJ2-5; unclear D gene. CDR3 size: 13 residues. Germline V gene data show CDR1 as SGHAT and CDR2 as FQNNGV. Trimming shortened V by 3 bases and J by 3 bases, and 8 bases separated the two germline ends. CDR3 sequence reads: CASSFGWEETQYF. In DNA form, the CDR3 reads TGTGCCAGCAGCTTCGGTTGGGAAGAGACCCAGTACTTC.

CDR3 amino acids: CASSLAPVAGPKNIQYF. The CDR3 region has the DNA TGTGCCAGCAGTTTAGCTCCCGTAGCGGGTCCCAAAAACATTCAGTACTTC. This rearrangement joins TRBV27 to TRBJ2-4, with TRBD2 matching over 7 bases. V shed 2 bases and J 2 bases; nucleotides not matched to a gene: 9. The CDR3 length is 17 residues. Germline assignment: CDR1 MNHEY and CDR2 SMNVEV (reference sequence).

The V call is TRBV7-8, the J call TRBJ2-5, with 10 nucleotides matching TRBD2. There are 17 residues in the CDR3. V shed 3 bases, J shed 2 bases, and the junction held 9 bases outside the gene matches. From germline, CDR1 is SGHVS and CDR2 FQNEAQ. This CDR3 reads CASSFGLAGAYQETQYF. DNA for the CDR3: TGTGCCAGCAGCTTTGGGCTAGCGGGGGCATATCAAGAGACCCAGTACTTC.

The chain uses TRBV13 and TRBJ2-2; 10 bases align to TRBD2. The junction had 7 bases not matched to a gene; V was cut back by 3 bases and J by 0 bases. This CDR3 spans 18 amino acids. Germline V gene data show CDR1 as PRHDT and CDR2 as FYEKMQ (reference sequence). The CDR3 region has the DNA TGTGCCAGCAGCTTCGTGATAGCGGGGGGCCCGAACACCGGGGAGCTGTTTTTT. It yields the protein CASSFVIAGGPNTGELFF.

The chain uses TRBV7-2 and TRBJ2-5; no clear D. With 4 bases removed from V and 8 bases from J, the gap between germline ends came to 14 bases. The CDR3 sequence is 13 residues long. Germline values: CDR1 SGHTA, CDR2 FQGNSA. CDR3 bases: TGTGCCAGCAGCTATAATAACTTGGAAACCCAGTACTTC. Translated, it gives CASSYNNLETQYF. Based on the CDR3 plus reference TRBV7-2 and TRBJ2-5, the full variable domain is GAGVSQSPSNKVTEKGKDVELRCDPISGHTALYWYRQSLGQGLEFLIYFQGNSAPDKSGLPSDRFSAERTGGSVSTLTIQRTQQEDSAVYLCASSYNNLETQYFGPGTRLLVL.

The chain recombines TRBV2 with TRBJ1-2; 7 nucleotides align to TRBD1. The V gene's germline CDR1 is SNHLY and CDR2 FYNNEI. The J segment lost 4 bases and the V segment lost 6 bases, leaving 5 bases of the junction unmatched. This CDR3 has 13 residues. CDR3 residues: CASSPGTAYGYTF. DNA of the CDR3: TGTGCCAGCAGCCCCGGGACAGCCTATGGCTACACCTTC. Full variable domain (remainder filled in from reference TRBV2 and TRBJ1-2): EPEVTQTPSHQVTQMGQEVILRCVPISNHLYFYWYRQILGQKVEFLVSFYNNEISEKSEIFDDQFSVERPDGSNFTLKIRSTKLEDSAMYFCASSPGTAYGYTFGSGTRLTVV.

Only one count was recorded for this clone. The genes are TRBV4-1 and TRBJ2-1, with 10 bases aligning to TRBD2. J lost 4 bases, V lost 5 bases, and 11 bases had no gene match. The germline V gene has CDR1 MGHRA and CDR2 YSYEKL. The CDR3 is 17 residues long. The CDR3 DNA reads as TGCGCCAGCAGCGAACCGGGACTAGCGTCTATGTACAATGAGCAGTTCTTC. Translation gives CASSEPGLASMYNEQFF.

The genes are TRBV10-2 and TRBJ1-1, with D unclear. Germline CDR1 and CDR2: WSHSY and SAAADI. The CDR3 sequence is 14 residues long. Deletions cut 0 bases from V and 4 bases from J, with 9 bases between. CDR3: CASSESSLATEAFF. The CDR3 coding sequence is TGCGCCAGCAGTGAGTCGAGTTTAGCCACTGAAGCTTTCTTT.

The rearrangement uses TRBV10-3 and TRBJ1-1; maybe TRBD1 (6 bases). The V and J ends lost 8 bases and 1 base respectively, with 11 bases between them. The CDR3 has 13 amino acids. Germline V lookup: CDR1 ENHRY, CDR2 SYGVKD. CDR3 in amino acids: CAIQQGQNTEAFF. In DNA form, the CDR3 reads TGTGCCATCCAGCAGGGGCAGAACACTGAAGCTTTCTTT.

Details on this clone: The sample contains more than one DNA sequence encoding this CDR3. J is TRBJ2-7 and V is TRBV7-9, with 7 positions matching TRBD1. The V gene end was trimmed by 1 base and the J gene end by 2 bases; junction bases not matched to a gene: 2. This CDR3 comprises 14 residues. Germline CDR1 is SEHNR and CDR2 is FQNEAQ (reference sequence). CDR3 in DNA: TGTGCCAGCAGCTTAGAAGGGACAGCCTACGAGCAGTACTTC. This translates into CASSLEGTAYEQYF.

The chain uses TRBV5-1 and TRBJ2-7, with a possible D match to TRBD1 (6 bases). Germline V gene data show CDR1 as SGHRS and CDR2 as YFSETQ. The CDR3 consists of 16 residues. V lost 3 bases, J lost 1 base, and 17 bases lay in between. For the CDR3, the DNA is TGCGCCAGCAGCTCTTTCGGGGCAGGGGAATCCTACGAGCAGTACTTC. Translated: CASSSFGAGESYEQYF.

The chain uses TRBV30 and TRBJ2-7, with 7 bases lining up with TRBD1. V trimming: 0 bases; J trimming: 5 bases; junction bases outside the gene matches: 4. CDR1 GTSNPN and CDR2 SVGIG come from the germline V gene (reference sequence). The CDR3 has 13 amino acids. The CDR3 DNA is TGTGCCTGGAGTGTGAGCAGGGGGAACGAGCAGTACTTC. Its translation: CAWSVSRGNEQYF. Variable domain in full (rest from reference TRBV30 and TRBJ2-7): SQTIHQWPATLVQPVGSPLSLECTVEGTSNPNLYWYRQAAGRGLQLLFYSVGIGQISSEVPQNLSASRPQDRQFILSSKKLLLSDSGFYLCAWSVSRGNEQYFGPGTRLTVT.

The J gene is TRBJ2-5, the V gene TRBV13, with TRBD2 identical over 13 bases. The CDR3 totals 16 residues. Trimming took 5 bases from V and 1 from J; bases not matched to a gene: 4. Per the germline V gene, CDR1 is PRHDT and CDR2 is FYEKMQ (reference sequence). CDR3 protein: CASSQTSGGSQETQYF. CDR3 bases: TGTGCCAGCAGCCAGACTAGCGGGGGGTCCCAAGAGACCCAGTACTTC. The complete variable domain, with remaining parts taken from reference TRBV13 and TRBJ2-5, reads AAGVIQSPRHLIKEKRETATLKCYPIPRHDTVYWYQQGPGQDPQFLISFYEKMQSDKGSIPDRFSAQQFSDYHSELNMSSLELGDSALYFCASSQTSGGSQETQYFGPGTRLLVL.

Turning to this clone: Different DNA sequences within this sample yield the same CDR3. This chain uses TRBV19 with TRBJ1-1, with D unresolved. V lost 1 base and J 2 bases, leaving 5 bases between the germline ends. This CDR3 has 13 amino acids. The V gene's germline CDR1 is LNHDA and CDR2 SQIVND (reference sequence). CDR3 DNA: TGTGCCAGTAGTATAGCGGCTAACACTGAAGCTTTCTTT. Amino acids: CASSIAANTEAFF.

The CDR3 DNA reads TGTGCCAGCAGTTACGGATCGGGGCTAGCGGGAGCATACGAGCAGTACTTC. This translates into CASSYGSGLAGAYEQYF. The chain carries TRBV27 and TRBJ2-7; TRBD2 agrees at 10 bases. The germline V gene encodes CDR1 MNHEY and CDR2 SMNVEV (reference sequence). The V gene end was trimmed by 4 bases and the J gene end by 4 bases; junction bases not matched to a gene: 13. This CDR3 spans 17 amino acids.

This chain connects TRBV13 to TRBJ2-3; possibly TRBD1 for D (6 bases). Germline V gives CDR1 PRHDT, CDR2 FYEKMQ (reference sequence). V was pared by 5 bases and J by 3 bases, with 12 bases between. This CDR3 has 14 residues. The CDR3 DNA reads as TGTGCCAGCAGCATAAACAGGGAAACAGATACGCAGTATTTT. It encodes CASSINRETDTQYF. Combining the CDR3 with reference TRBV13 and TRBJ2-3 gives the whole variable domain AAGVIQSPRHLIKEKRETATLKCYPIPRHDTVYWYQQGPGQDPQFLISFYEKMQSDKGSIPDRFSAQQFSDYHSELNMSSLELGDSALYFCASSINRETDTQYFGPGTRLTVL.

The gene calls are TRBV19 and TRBJ2-1, with D possibly being TRBD1 (5 bases). The V gene's germline CDR1 is LNHDA and CDR2 SQIVND (reference sequence). V lost 9 bases and J 0 bases, leaving 15 bases between the germline ends. The CDR3 has 15 amino acids. The DNA for the CDR3 is TGTGCCAGCAACCGACAGTTAAGCTCCTACAATGAGCAGTTCTTC. Amino acid sequence: CASNRQLSSYNEQFF.

CDR3 amino acids: CASSSTRGDRHTEAFF. The CDR3 DNA reads TGTGCCAGCAGCTCCACCCGGGGGGACAGGCACACTGAAGCTTTCTTT. The V call is TRBV7-9, the J call TRBJ1-1; 8 bases agree with TRBD1. Germline assignment: CDR1 SEHNR and CDR2 FQNEAQ (reference sequence). The junction had 10 bases not matched to a gene; V was cut back by 4 bases and J by 3 bases. There are 16 residues in the CDR3.

This sequence joins TRBV9 and TRBJ2-5; TRBD2 agrees at 7 bases. Germline V gene lookup returns CDR1 SGDLS and CDR2 YYNGEE. V trimming: 7 bases; J trimming: 1 base; junction bases outside the gene matches: 7. This CDR3 is built from 14 residues. The CDR3 spells CASSGAGSQETQYF. Written as DNA, the CDR3 is TGTGCCAGCTCCGGAGCGGGGAGCCAAGAGACCCAGTACTTC.

V gene TRBV5-4 combines with J gene TRBJ2-1; 7 bases align to TRBD2. The germline gives CDR1 SGHNT, CDR2 YYREEE (reference sequence). The CDR3 is 16 amino acids. Losses at the gene ends were 9 bases for V and 0 bases for J; bases not matched to a gene: 12. The CDR3 region is CATQVLGGSSYNEQFF. The CDR3, as DNA: TGTGCCACCCAGGTCCTAGGCGGGAGCTCCTACAATGAGCAGTTCTTC.

The chain combines TRBV9 with TRBJ2-7; 13 nucleotides align to TRBD2. Per the germline V gene, CDR1 is SGDLS and CDR2 is YYNGEE. The CDR3 is 14 residues long. V lost 3 bases and J lost 4; bases outside the gene matches: 1. CDR3 nucleotide sequence: TGTGCCAGCAGCGGGACTAGCGGGGGTTACGAGCAGTACTTC. Translating it yields CASSGTSGGYEQYF.